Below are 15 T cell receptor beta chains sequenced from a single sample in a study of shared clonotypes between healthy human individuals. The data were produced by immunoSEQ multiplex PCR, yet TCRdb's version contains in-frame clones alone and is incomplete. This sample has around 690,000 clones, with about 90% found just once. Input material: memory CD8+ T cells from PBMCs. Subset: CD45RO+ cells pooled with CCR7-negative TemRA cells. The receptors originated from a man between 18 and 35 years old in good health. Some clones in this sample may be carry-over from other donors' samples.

In nucleotides, the CDR3 is TGCGCCAGCAGCCAAGGGACTGGAACGTACTTC. This encodes CASSQGTGTYF. V and J are TRBV4-1 and TRBJ2-5; a weak D match, TRBD2 (5 bases). Germline V CDR1 and CDR2: MGHRA, YSYEKL. The CDR3 covers 11 residues. V was cut by 1 base and J by 13 bases, with 10 bases left in between.

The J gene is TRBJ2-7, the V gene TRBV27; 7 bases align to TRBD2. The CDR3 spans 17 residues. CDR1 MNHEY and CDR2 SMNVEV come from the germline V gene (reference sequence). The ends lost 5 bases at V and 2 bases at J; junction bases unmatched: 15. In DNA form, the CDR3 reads TGTGCCAGCAGTAAGGGGAAGGGAGGGACTACGCCCTACGAGCAGTACTTC. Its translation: CASSKGKGGTTPYEQYF.

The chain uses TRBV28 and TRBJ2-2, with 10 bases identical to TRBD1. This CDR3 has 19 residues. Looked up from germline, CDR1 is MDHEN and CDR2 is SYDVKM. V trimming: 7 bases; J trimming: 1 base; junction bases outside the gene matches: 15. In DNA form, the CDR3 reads TGTGCCAGCACCACTAACTTCCTTCGGACAGGGGGGAACACCGGGGAGCTGTTTTTT. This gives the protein CASTTNFLRTGGNTGELFF.

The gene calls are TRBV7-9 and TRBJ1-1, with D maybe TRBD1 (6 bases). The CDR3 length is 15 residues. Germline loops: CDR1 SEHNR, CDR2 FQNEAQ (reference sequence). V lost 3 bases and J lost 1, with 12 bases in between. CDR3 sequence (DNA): TGTGCCAGCAGCTTTCCAGGGGCCGCGAACACTGAAGCTTTCTTT. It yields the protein CASSFPGAANTEAFF.

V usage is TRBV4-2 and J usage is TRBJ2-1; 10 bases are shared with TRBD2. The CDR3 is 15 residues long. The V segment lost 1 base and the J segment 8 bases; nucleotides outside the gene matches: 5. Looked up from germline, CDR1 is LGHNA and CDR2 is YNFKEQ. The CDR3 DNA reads TGTGCCAGCAGCCAAGTTTCCCTAGCGGGAGATGAGCAGTTCTTC. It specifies CASSQVSLAGDEQFF.

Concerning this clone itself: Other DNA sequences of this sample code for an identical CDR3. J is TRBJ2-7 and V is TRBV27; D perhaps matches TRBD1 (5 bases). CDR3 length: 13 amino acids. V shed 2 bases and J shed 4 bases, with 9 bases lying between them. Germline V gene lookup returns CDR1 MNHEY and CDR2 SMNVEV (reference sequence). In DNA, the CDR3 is TGTGCCAGCAGTTTAAGTTCAGGGTACGAGCAGTACTTC. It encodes CASSLSSGYEQYF.

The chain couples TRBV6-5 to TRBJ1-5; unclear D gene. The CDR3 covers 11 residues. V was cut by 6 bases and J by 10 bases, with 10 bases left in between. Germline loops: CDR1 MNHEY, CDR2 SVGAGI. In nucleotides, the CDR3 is TGTGCCAGCAGCCAAGGCGGTCCCCAGCATTTT. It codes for CASSQGGPQHF.

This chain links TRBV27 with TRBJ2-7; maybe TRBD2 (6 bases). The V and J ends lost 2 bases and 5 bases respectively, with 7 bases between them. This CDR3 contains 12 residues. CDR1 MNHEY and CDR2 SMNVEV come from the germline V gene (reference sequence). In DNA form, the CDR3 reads TGTGCCAGCAGTTTAGCGGGGCACGAGCAGTACTTC. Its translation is CASSLAGHEQYF.

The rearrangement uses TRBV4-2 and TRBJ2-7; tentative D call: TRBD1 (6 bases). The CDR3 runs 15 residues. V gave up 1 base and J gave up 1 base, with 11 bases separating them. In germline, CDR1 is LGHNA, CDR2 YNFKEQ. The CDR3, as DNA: TGTGCCAGCAGCCAAGGTCAGAGGGGGTCCTACGAGCAGTACTTC. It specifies CASSQGQRGSYEQYF.

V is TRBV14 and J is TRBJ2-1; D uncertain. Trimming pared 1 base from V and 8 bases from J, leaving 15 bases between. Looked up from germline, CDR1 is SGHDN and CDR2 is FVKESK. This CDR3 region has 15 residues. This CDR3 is CASSQGVSHGDEQFF. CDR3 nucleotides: TGTGCCAGCAGCCAAGGTGTCTCTCATGGGGATGAGCAGTTCTTC.

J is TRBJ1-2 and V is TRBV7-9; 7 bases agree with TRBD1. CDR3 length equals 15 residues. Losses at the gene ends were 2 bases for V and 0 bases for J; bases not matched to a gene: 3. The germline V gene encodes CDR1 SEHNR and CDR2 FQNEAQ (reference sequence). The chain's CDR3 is CASSLRQGANYGYTF. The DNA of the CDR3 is TGTGCCAGCAGCTTACGACAGGGAGCTAACTATGGCTACACCTTC. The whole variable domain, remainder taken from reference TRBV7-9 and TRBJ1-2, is DTGVSQNPRHKITKRGQNVTFRCDPISEHNRLYWYRQTLGQGPEFLTYFQNEAQLEKSRLLSDRFSAERPKGSFSTLEIQRTEQGDSAMYLCASSLRQGANYGYTFGSGTRLTVV.

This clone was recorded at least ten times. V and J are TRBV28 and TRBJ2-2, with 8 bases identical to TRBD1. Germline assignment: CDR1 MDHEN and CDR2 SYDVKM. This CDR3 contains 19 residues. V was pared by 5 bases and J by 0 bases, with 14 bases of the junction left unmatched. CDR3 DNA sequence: TGTGCCAGCAGTACACTCCTTCAATGGGGACAGGCGAACACCGGGGAGCTGTTTTTT. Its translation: CASSTLLQWGQANTGELFF.

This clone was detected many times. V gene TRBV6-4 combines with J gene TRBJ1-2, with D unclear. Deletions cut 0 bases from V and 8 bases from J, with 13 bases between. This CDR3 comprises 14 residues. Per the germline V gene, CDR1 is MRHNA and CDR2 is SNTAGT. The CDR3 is CASSDSRRTDGYTF. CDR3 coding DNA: TGTGCCAGCAGTGACTCGAGGAGGACGGACGGCTACACCTTC.

This CDR3 reads CASSPDPGQGLTNEQFF. The CDR3 DNA reads as TGTGCCAGCAGCCCCGACCCGGGACAGGGTCTGACCAATGAGCAGTTCTTC. The chain recombines TRBV11-2 with TRBJ2-1, with TRBD1 identical over 9 bases. Germline lookup yields CDR1 SGHAT and CDR2 FQNNGV. V shed 5 bases and J 6 bases; nucleotides not matched to a gene: 14. CDR3 length: 17 amino acids.

The CDR3 coding sequence is TGCGCCAGCAGCTTGGGTTGGGGGCCCTACGAGCAGTACTTC. Its protein product is CASSLGWGPYEQYF. The chain links TRBV5-1 to TRBJ2-7; D may be TRBD1 (6 bases). From germline, CDR1 is SGHRS and CDR2 YFSETQ. V lost 0 bases and J 2 bases, leaving 9 bases between the germline ends. The CDR3 totals 14 residues. The whole variable domain, remainder taken from reference TRBV5-1 and TRBJ2-7, is KAGVTQTPRYLIKTRGQQVTLSCSPISGHRSVSWYQQTPGQGLQFLFEYFSETQRNKGNFPGRFSGRQFSNSRSEMNVSTLELGDSALYLCASSLGWGPYEQYFGPGTRLTVT.